This note documents a single T cell receptor beta chain sequence. Among the donors, all were healthy bone marrow donors. The data are from a study of cytomegalovirus exposure and HLA in healthy donors. The CDR3 covers 13 residues. V shed 3 bases, J shed 6 bases, and the junction held 2 bases outside the gene matches. CDR1 is KGHSH and CDR2 is LQKENI in the germline V gene. The PCR employed 60 Vbeta primers together with 13 Jbeta primers. Measured with immunoSEQ multiplex PCR; TCRdb has only the in-frame clones, and not every one. The sample shows 100,000 or so clones, roughly 69% of them seen only once.

This clonotype was obtained from a human donor in good health. The V call is TRBV18, the J call TRBJ1-2; the match to TRBD1 covers 9 bases. Input material: PBMCs. Here the CDR3 reads CASSPGTGNGYTF. The DNA for the CDR3 is TGTGCCAGCTCACCCGGGACAGGGAATGGCTACACCTTC.